This TCR beta chain emerged from a study of cytomegalovirus exposure and HLA in healthy donors. About the research overall: The same platform used for the 666 first-cohort repertoires was also used for the approximately 120 validation repertoires, as a later analysis reported.

J lost 3 bases, V lost 0 bases, and 4 bases had no gene match. CDR1 SGHNT and CDR2 YYREEE come from the germline V gene (reference sequence). The CDR3 has 16 amino acids. The donors were part of the validation cohort, which consisted of approximately 110 subjects and was separate from the first cohort of 666 subjects. TCRdb's copy holds only in-frame clones and misses some; the assay was immunoSEQ multiplex PCR. The sample shows more than 200,000 clones, roughly 87% of them seen only once. A word on this clone: Its matching antigen is unknown.

General study findings and limits: Researchers catalogued 164 TCR beta chains as cytomegalovirus-associated. It was reportedly the case that the classifier diagnosed cytomegalovirus status with high specificity and sensitivity.

The clonotype was recovered from a woman aged 25-40 years in good health and CMV-seronegative. Sequencing was performed on PBMCs. The chain has TRBV5-4 and TRBJ1-1, with TRBD1 matching 11 bases. CDR3 nucleotide sequence: TGTGCCAGCAGCTTGGGGGACAGGGGGTGGGACACTGAAGCTTTCTTT. Translated, it gives CASSLGDRGWDTEAFF.